This T cell receptor beta chain was observed in a study of cytomegalovirus exposure and HLA in healthy donors. Study-wide results and caveats: Cytomegalovirus-associated TCR beta chains were listed, numbering 164. Specificity of a few CMV-associated chains for CMV antigens was verified in vitro. According to a later analysis, most TCR beta chains associated with CMV appeared HLA-restricted.

Use of 60 Vbeta and 13 Jbeta primers characterized the PCR. TCRdb's copy holds only in-frame clones and misses some; the assay was immunoSEQ multiplex PCR. The sample includes approximately 220,000 clones, 75% to 90% of them seen just once. Concerning this clone itself: Its specificity is not known.

In germline, CDR1 is SGHRS, CDR2 YFSETQ. CDR3 length: 18 residues. V dropped 0 bases and J dropped 0; count of bases not matched to a gene: 6. Sequenced input: PBMCs. The receptor was isolated from a boy younger than 10 in good health and CMV-seronegative. The chain carries TRBV5-1 and TRBJ2-3; 11 positions match TRBD2. CDR3 in DNA: TGCGCCAGCAGCTTGGTCCCTAGCGGGGGGCCTAGCACAGATACGCAGTATTTT. This encodes CASSLVPSGGPSTDTQYF.